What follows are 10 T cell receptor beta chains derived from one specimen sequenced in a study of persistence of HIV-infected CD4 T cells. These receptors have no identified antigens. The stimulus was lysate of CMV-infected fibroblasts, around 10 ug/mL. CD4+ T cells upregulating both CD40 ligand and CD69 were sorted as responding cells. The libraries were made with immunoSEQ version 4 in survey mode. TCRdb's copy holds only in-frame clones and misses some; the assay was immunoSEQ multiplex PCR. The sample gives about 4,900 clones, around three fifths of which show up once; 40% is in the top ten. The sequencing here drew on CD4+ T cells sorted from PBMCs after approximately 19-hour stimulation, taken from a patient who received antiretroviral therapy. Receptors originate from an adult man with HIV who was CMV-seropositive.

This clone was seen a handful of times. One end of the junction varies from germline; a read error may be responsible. In DNA form, the CDR3 reads TGTGCCAGCTCAGCTGTTGAAAGGGCGGTAGGGGATTTT. It encodes CASSAVERAVGDF. The chain links TRBV18 to TRBJ2-3; perhaps TRBD1 as D (5 bases). Germline CDR1 KGHSH, CDR2 LQKENI. This CDR3 comprises 13 residues.

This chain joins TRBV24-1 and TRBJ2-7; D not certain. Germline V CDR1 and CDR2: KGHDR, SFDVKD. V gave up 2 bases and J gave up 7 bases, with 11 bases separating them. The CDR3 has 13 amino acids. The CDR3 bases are TGTGCCACCAGTGATTCCCTAAATTGGGAGCAGTACTTC. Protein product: CATSDSLNWEQYF.

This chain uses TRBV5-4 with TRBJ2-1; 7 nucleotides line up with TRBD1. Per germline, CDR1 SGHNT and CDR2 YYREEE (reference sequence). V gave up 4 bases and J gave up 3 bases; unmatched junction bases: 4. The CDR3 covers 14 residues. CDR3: CASSPRTGYNEQFF. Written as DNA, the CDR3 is TGTGCCAGCAGCCCGAGGACAGGCTACAATGAGCAGTTCTTC.

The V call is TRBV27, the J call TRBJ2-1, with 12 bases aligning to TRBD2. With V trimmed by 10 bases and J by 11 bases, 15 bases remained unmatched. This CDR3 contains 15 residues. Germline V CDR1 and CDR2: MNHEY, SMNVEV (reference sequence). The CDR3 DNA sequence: TGTGCCACCCTCACAGGGCCTAGCGGGGGGGCCAAGCAGTTCTTC. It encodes CATLTGPSGGAKQFF.

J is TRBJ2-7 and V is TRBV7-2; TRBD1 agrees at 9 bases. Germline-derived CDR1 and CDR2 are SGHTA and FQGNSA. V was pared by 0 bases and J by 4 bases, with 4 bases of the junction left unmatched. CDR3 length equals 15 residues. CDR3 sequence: CASSLALGQGYEQYF. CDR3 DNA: TGTGCCAGCAGCTTAGCGCTCGGACAGGGGTACGAGCAGTACTTC.

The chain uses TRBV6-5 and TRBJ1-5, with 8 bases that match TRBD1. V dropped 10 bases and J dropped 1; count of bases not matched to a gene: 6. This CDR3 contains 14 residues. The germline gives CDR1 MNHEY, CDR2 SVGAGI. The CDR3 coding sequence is TGTGCCACTCAGAGGACAGGGAGCAATCAGCCCCAGCATTTT. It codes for CATQRTGSNQPQHF.

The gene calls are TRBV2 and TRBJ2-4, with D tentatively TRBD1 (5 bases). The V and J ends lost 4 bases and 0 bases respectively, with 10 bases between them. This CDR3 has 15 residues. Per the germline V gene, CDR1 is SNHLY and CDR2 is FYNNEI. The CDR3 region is CASSGQNTAKNIQYF. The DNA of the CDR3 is TGTGCCAGCAGTGGACAGAATACAGCCAAAAACATTCAGTACTTC.

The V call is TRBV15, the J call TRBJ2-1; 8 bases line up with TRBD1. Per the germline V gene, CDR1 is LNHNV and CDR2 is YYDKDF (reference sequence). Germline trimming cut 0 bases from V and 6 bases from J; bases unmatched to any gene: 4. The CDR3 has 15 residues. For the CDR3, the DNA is TGTGCCACCAGCAGAGATGGACAGGGTTTCAATGAGCAGTTCTTC. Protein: CATSRDGQGFNEQFF.

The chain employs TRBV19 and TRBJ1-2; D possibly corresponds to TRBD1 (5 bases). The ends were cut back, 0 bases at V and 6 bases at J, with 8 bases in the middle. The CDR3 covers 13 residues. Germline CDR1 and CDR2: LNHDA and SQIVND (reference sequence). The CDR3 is CASSIDRVHGYTF. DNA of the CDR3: TGTGCCAGTAGTATAGACAGGGTTCATGGCTACACCTTC. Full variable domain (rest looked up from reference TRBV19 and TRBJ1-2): DGGITQSPKYLFRKEGQNVTLSCEQNLNHDAMYWYRQDPGQGLRLIYYSQIVNDFQKGDIAEGYSVSREKKESFPLTVTSAQKNPTAFYLCASSIDRVHGYTFGSGTRLTVV.

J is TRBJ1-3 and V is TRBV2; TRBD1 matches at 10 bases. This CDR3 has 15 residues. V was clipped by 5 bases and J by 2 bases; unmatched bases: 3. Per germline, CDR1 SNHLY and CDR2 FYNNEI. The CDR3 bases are TGTGCCAGCAGTAGGGACAGGGGCCCTGGAAACACCATATATTTT. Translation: CASSRDRGPGNTIYF.